This TCR beta chain comes out of a study of T-cell memory formation after mild COVID-19. Study-wide findings and caveats: Clones shrinking between day 15 and 85 showed a balanced CD4/CD8 split, and those that grew later tilted toward CD4+. Cross-reactive memory apparently joined, as some responding clones appeared in pre-infection memory. Largely, contracting CD4+ clones fell within CM and EM, and contracting CD8+ clones within EMRA. Second-wave clones with a day 37 peak had unconfirmed SARS-CoV-2 specificity.

The germline gives CDR1 SGHTA, CDR2 FQGTGA. CDR3 size: 14 residues. V shed 5 bases, J shed 2 bases, and the junction held 2 bases outside the gene matches. In its sample, this clonotype was seen many times. Antigen unknown. MiXCR was run by TCRdb on the 5' RACE reads, yielding one entry per CDR3 protein. The sample has 150,000 or so distinct CDR3 sequences, around a third seen once. The sequence was obtained from an adult woman who had mild COVID-19 (a few samples of this study predate the infection). Cell type and time point are not known. The sample comprised PBMCs or a T cell subset sorted from them (not recorded which). The V gene is TRBV7-3, the J gene TRBJ2-2, with TRBD1 identical over 7 bases. CDR3 amino acids: CASSRDSNTGELFF. The DNA of the CDR3 is TGTGCCAGCAGCCGGGACAGTAACACCGGGGAGCTGTTTTTT.